This is a list of T cell receptor beta chains from one sample in a study of T cell responses to AZD1222 COVID-19 vaccine. Using immunoSEQ multiplex PCR, the repertoire was profiled, and TCRdb retains in-frame clones only, with some absent. The table records about 140,000 clones, 80% to 95% of them present only once. The input for sequencing was peripheral blood, taken on day 0 of AZD1222 vaccination. All receptors come from an adult in good health. Each CDR3 is given with its conserved first and last residue. Fields, in order: CDR3 protein, CDR3 DNA, D gene, clone size, V gene, J gene. A D gene is named only where the DNA matches it firmly. Rows may omit the clone size; those that give it use once, few, many or a size class.

CDR3: CASSFTSGGTDTQYF
DNA: TGCGCCAGCAGCTTCACTAGCGGGGGGACAGATACGCAGTATTTT
D: TRBD2
size: -
V: TRBV5-1
J: TRBJ2-3

CDR3: CASMRDNSGANVLTF
DNA: TGTGCCAGCATGCGGGACAACTCTGGGGCCAACGTCCTGACTTTC
D: -
size: -
V: TRBV6-5
J: TRBJ2-6

CDR3: CASSPDGYEQYF
DNA: TGTGCCAGCTCACCCGACGGGTACGAGCAGTACTTC
D: -
size: -
V: TRBV18
J: TRBJ2-7

CDR3: CASRDGRSGNTIYF
DNA: TGTGCCAGCAGGGACGGCCGCTCTGGAAACACCATATATTTT
D: -
size: -
V: TRBV6-5
J: TRBJ1-3

CDR3: CASSVQDIGFYEQYF
DNA: TGTGCCAGCTCGGTTCAGGACATAGGGTTCTACGAGCAGTACTTC
D: -
size: -
V: TRBV2
J: TRBJ2-7

CDR3: CASSQKDEQFF
DNA: TGTGCCAGCTCACAGAAGGATGAGCAGTTCTTC
D: -
size: -
V: TRBV18
J: TRBJ2-1

CDR3: CASQELGDTIYF
DNA: TGTGCCAGCCAAGAATTGGGGGACACCATATATTTT
D: -
size: -
V: TRBV6-5
J: TRBJ1-3

CDR3: CASIDRVSGANVLTF
DNA: TGTGCCAGCATCGACAGGGTTAGTGGGGCCAACGTCCTGACTTTC
D: TRBD1
size: -
V: TRBV6-5
J: TRBJ2-6

CDR3: CASSQEGGNSNQPQHF
DNA: TGTGCCAGCAGCCAAGAAGGAGGGAATAGCAATCAGCCCCAGCATTTT
D: -
size: -
V: TRBV4-2
J: TRBJ1-5

CDR3: CSASTAGGPYADTQYF
DNA: TGCAGTGCTAGTACAGCGGGAGGGCCCTACGCAGATACGCAGTATTTT
D: TRBD2
size: -
V: TRBV20-1
J: TRBJ2-3

CDR3: CASSSPSGMPNEYF
DNA: TGTGCCAGCAGTTCCCCTAGCGGGATGCCTAATGAGTACTTC
D: TRBD2
size: -
V: TRBV6-9
J: TRBJ2-7

CDR3: CASSPPGTSDGELFF
DNA: TGTGCCAGCTCACCCCCAGGGACTAGCGACGGGGAGCTGTTTTTT
D: TRBD2
size: -
V: TRBV18
J: TRBJ2-2

CDR3: CASRSLRQISYNEQFF
DNA: TGTGCCAGCAGGTCTTTGAGGCAGATTTCCTACAATGAGCAGTTCTTC
D: -
size: -
V: TRBV27
J: TRBJ2-1

CDR3: CSVERVQETQYF
DNA: TGCAGCGTGGAGCGGGTCCAAGAGACCCAGTACTTC
D: -
size: -
V: TRBV29-1
J: TRBJ2-5

CDR3: CASSIFYTGELFF
DNA: TGCGCCAGCAGCATTTTTTACACCGGGGAGCTGTTTTTT
D: -
size: -
V: TRBV10-2
J: TRBJ2-2

CDR3: CASSPLETAGNTIYF
DNA: TGTGCCAGCAGCCCTCTGGAAACCGCTGGAAACACCATATATTTT
D: -
size: -
V: TRBV5-6
J: TRBJ1-3

CDR3: CASNGPLDRGSTDTQYF
DNA: TGTGCCAGCAACGGCCCGCTAGACAGGGGCAGCACAGATACGCAGTATTTT
D: TRBD1
size: -
V: TRBV9
J: TRBJ2-3

CDR3: CASRGTVSVEKLFF
DNA: TGCGCCAGCAGAGGGACAGTAAGCGTTGAAAAACTGTTTTTT
D: TRBD1
size: -
V: TRBV5-1
J: TRBJ1-4

CDR3: CASRLVRGRTEAFF
DNA: TGTGCCAGCAGATTGGTGCGGGGGCGGACTGAAGCTTTCTTT
D: -
size: -
V: TRBV13
J: TRBJ1-1

CDR3: CASSFLQSTGELFF
DNA: TGTGCCAGCTCATTTCTGCAGAGCACCGGGGAGCTGTTTTTT
D: -
size: -
V: TRBV18
J: TRBJ2-2

CDR3: CASSDSRSPLHF
DNA: TGTGCCAGCAGTGACAGTCGATCACCCCTCCACTTT
D: -
size: -
V: TRBV6-1
J: TRBJ1-6

CDR3: CASAPDVMAEAFF
DNA: TGTGCCAGCGCCCCGGACGTGATGGCTGAAGCTTTCTTT
D: -
size: -
V: TRBV5-8
J: TRBJ1-1

CDR3: CASSLSYQGSYEQYF
DNA: TGTGCCAGCAGTTTATCGTATCAGGGTAGCTACGAGCAGTACTTC
D: -
size: -
V: TRBV27
J: TRBJ2-7

CDR3: CASSQDLGSWGTDTQYF
DNA: TGCGCCAGCAGCCAAGATCTCGGGAGTTGGGGCACAGATACGCAGTATTTT
D: -
size: -
V: TRBV4-1
J: TRBJ2-3

CDR3: CATSRGTGDTEAFF
DNA: TGTGCCACCAGCAGAGGGACAGGGGACACTGAAGCTTTCTTT
D: TRBD1
size: -
V: TRBV15
J: TRBJ1-1

CDR3: CATSRRKRETGELFF
DNA: TGTGCCACCAGCAGGCGCAAGCGGGAGACCGGGGAGCTGTTTTTT
D: TRBD2
size: -
V: TRBV15
J: TRBJ2-2

CDR3: CASSPPRTAQDYNSPLHF
DNA: TGTGCCAGTAGTCCCCCGCGGACGGCACAGGACTATAATTCACCCCTCCACTTT
D: -
size: -
V: TRBV19
J: TRBJ1-6

CDR3: CASSETMGRAFF
DNA: TGTGCCAGCAGTGAAACAATGGGTAGAGCTTTCTTT
D: -
size: -
V: TRBV25-1
J: TRBJ1-1

CDR3: CASLASGGGSYEQYF
DNA: TGTGCCAGCCTGGCTAGCGGGGGGGGTTCCTACGAGCAGTACTTC
D: TRBD2
size: once
V: TRBV28
J: TRBJ2-7

CDR3: CASSDPGGGKYTQYF
DNA: TGTGCCAGCAGCGACCCCGGGGGCGGAAAATATACGCAGTATTTT
D: -
size: -
V: TRBV7-9
J: TRBJ2-3

CDR3: CSVEGSSGGSEQFF
DNA: TGCAGCGTTGAAGGGTCTAGCGGGGGTAGTGAGCAGTTCTTC
D: TRBD2
size: -
V: TRBV29-1
J: TRBJ2-1

CDR3: CASTLGTSPRKQFF
DNA: TGTGCCAGCACCTTAGGGACTAGCCCTCGCAAGCAGTTCTTC
D: TRBD2
size: -
V: TRBV11-2
J: TRBJ2-1

CDR3: CASSLGGSGRSDTQYF
DNA: TGTGCCAGCAGCTTAGGGGGTAGCGGGAGGTCAGATACGCAGTATTTT
D: TRBD2
size: -
V: TRBV11-2
J: TRBJ2-3

CDR3: CASSWGRTDVNKNGYTF
DNA: TGTGCCAGCTCATGGGGACGGACAGACGTAAATAAGAATGGCTACACCTTC
D: -
size: -
V: TRBV18
J: TRBJ1-2

CDR3: CASSETGAGEQYF
DNA: TGTGCCAGCAGTGAAACGGGAGCTGGCGAGCAGTACTTC
D: -
size: -
V: TRBV6-1
J: TRBJ2-7

CDR3: CASSQKTDEAFF
DNA: TGTGCCAGCAGCCAGAAGACTGATGAAGCTTTCTTT
D: -
size: -
V: TRBV7-9
J: TRBJ1-1

CDR3: CASSLVPAREGRNEQFF
DNA: TGTGCCAGCAGCTTAGTTCCTGCGCGGGAGGGCCGTAATGAGCAGTTCTTC
D: TRBD2
size: -
V: TRBV7-9
J: TRBJ2-1

CDR3: CASSYNTDPPYEQYF
DNA: TGCGCCAGCAGCTATAATACGGATCCACCCTACGAGCAGTACTTC
D: -
size: -
V: TRBV5-1
J: TRBJ2-7

CDR3: CASSVGIGPESNTQYF
DNA: TGTGCCAGCAGCGTAGGGATCGGCCCAGAATCAAATACGCAGTATTTT
D: -
size: once
V: TRBV9
J: TRBJ2-3

CDR3: CASSRGALSNQPQHF
DNA: TGTGCCAGTAGTAGGGGGGCACTCAGCAATCAGCCCCAGCATTTT
D: -
size: -
V: TRBV19
J: TRBJ1-5

CDR3: CASSEGVYGYTF
DNA: TGTGCCAGCAGTGAGGGAGTTTACGGCTACACCTTC
D: -
size: -
V: TRBV6-1
J: TRBJ1-2

CDR3: CASSEWGQGISPLHF
DNA: TGCGCCAGCAGTGAGTGGGGGCAGGGTATCTCACCCCTCCACTTT
D: -
size: -
V: TRBV10-2
J: TRBJ1-6

CDR3: CASSLVGGAWKGEQFF
DNA: TGTGCCAGCAGCCTAGTAGGGGGGGCCTGGAAGGGTGAGCAGTTCTTC
D: -
size: once
V: TRBV3-1/TRBV3-2
J: TRBJ2-1

CDR3: CASIPKETSGPRSYEQYF
DNA: TGTGCCAGCATCCCCAAAGAGACTAGCGGGCCGCGATCCTACGAGCAGTACTTC
D: TRBD2
size: -
V: TRBV7-9
J: TRBJ2-7

CDR3: CASRPFSERGHGYTF
DNA: TGTGCCAGCAGACCATTTTCTGAGAGGGGGCATGGCTACACCTTC
D: TRBD1
size: -
V: TRBV28
J: TRBJ1-2

CDR3: CASSSRRNTEAFF
DNA: TGTGCCAGCAGTTCACGCAGGAACACTGAAGCTTTCTTT
D: -
size: -
V: TRBV28
J: TRBJ1-1

CDR3: CASSSGTGDTEAFF
DNA: TGCGCCAGCAGCTCCGGGACAGGGGACACTGAAGCTTTCTTT
D: TRBD1
size: few
V: TRBV5-1
J: TRBJ1-1

CDR3: CATSDPPGRGQETQYF
DNA: TGTGCCACCAGTGATCCTCCAGGCAGGGGCCAAGAGACCCAGTACTTC
D: -
size: once
V: TRBV24-1
J: TRBJ2-5

CDR3: CSASTSGLQETQYF
DNA: TGCAGTGCTAGTACTAGCGGGCTCCAAGAGACCCAGTACTTC
D: TRBD2
size: -
V: TRBV20-1
J: TRBJ2-5

CDR3: CASSISLPGGMNTEAFF
DNA: TGTGCCAGCAGCATTAGTCTTCCAGGAGGAATGAACACTGAAGCTTTCTTT
D: -
size: -
V: TRBV7-8
J: TRBJ1-1

CDR3: CASSSSDEQFF
DNA: TGTGCCAGCAGCTCCTCAGATGAGCAGTTCTTC
D: -
size: -
V: TRBV7-6
J: TRBJ2-1

CDR3: CASSSRTAGYSGNTIYF
DNA: TGTGCCAGCAGCTCGCGGACCGCCGGCTACTCTGGAAACACCATATATTTT
D: -
size: -
V: TRBV5-6
J: TRBJ1-3

CDR3: CASRYFVDRPNTGELFF
DNA: TGTGCCAGCAGGTATTTTGTAGACAGGCCGAACACCGGGGAGCTGTTTTTT
D: -
size: -
V: TRBV28
J: TRBJ2-2